This entry lists 28 T cell receptor beta chains sequenced from one sample in a study of metastatic and nonmetastatic thyroid tumors. TCRdb reanalyzed the PCR reads with MiXCR. Among around 40,000 clones listed, 17% were seen once. Treatment of any kind had been given to no patient before thyroid surgery. What was sequenced was blood. The receptors were gathered from a male donor with papillary thyroid cancer or a benign thyroid nodule (not recorded which). Some clones in this sample may be carry-over from other donors' samples.

This clone was counted many times. This chain links TRBV5-1 with TRBJ2-5; no reliable D call. The CDR3 consists of 14 residues. Trimming left V 0 bases short and J 5 bases short, with 11 bases between. Germline V gene sequence: CDR1 SGHRS, CDR2 YFSETQ. The DNA for the CDR3 is TGCGCCAGCAGCTTGGGGACGGTCGGTGAGACCCAGTACTTC. As protein: CASSLGTVGETQYF.

This clone is classed as medium-sized. The V gene is TRBV3-1, the J gene TRBJ1-1; 7 bases match TRBD1. With V trimmed by 1 base and J by 4 bases, 3 bases remained unmatched. The CDR3 has 14 residues. Germline V gene lookup returns CDR1 LGHDT and CDR2 YNNKEL (reference sequence). The CDR3 DNA reads TGTGCCAGCAGCCAAGGGTCAGGGGGCACTGAAGCTTTCTTT. Translated: CASSQGSGGTEAFF. Combining the CDR3 with reference TRBV3-1 and TRBJ1-1 gives the whole variable domain DTAVSQTPKYLVTQMGNDKSIKCEQNLGHDTMYWYKQDSKKFLKIMFSYNNKELIINETVPNRFSPKSPDKAHLNLHINSLELGDSAVYFCASSQGSGGTEAFFGQGTRLTVV.

Remarks on this clone: Germline and junction disagree at one end, which may indicate a read error. This chain uses TRBV11-2 with TRBJ2-1, with 12 nucleotides matching TRBD2. This CDR3 spans 16 amino acids. Germline V gives CDR1 SGHAT, CDR2 FQNNGV. The CDR3 loop is CSSSPLTSGGAREQFF. The CDR3 bases are TGTTCCAGCAGCCCCCTGACTAGCGGGGGTGCTAGGGAGCAGTTCTTC.

Concerning this clone itself: A clone one base away is much larger, so this may be a read error. The sample holds other DNA sequences that translate to the same CDR3. The genes are TRBV2 and TRBJ2-5; 8 bases map to TRBD1. The J segment lost 5 bases and the V segment lost 6 bases, leaving 5 bases of the junction unmatched. This CDR3 spans 13 amino acids. The germline gives CDR1 SNHLY, CDR2 FYNNEI. CDR3 bases: TGTGCCAGCAGCGGGACAGGTTCCGAGACCCAGTACTTC. This gives the protein CASSGTGSETQYF.

This clone is labeled medium-sized (0.01 to 0.1%). The V gene is TRBV6-1, the J gene TRBJ2-5; D assignment may be TRBD1 or TRBD2 (6 bases each). CDR1 and CDR2 from the germline V gene are MNHNS and SASEGT. Trimming shortened V by 4 bases and J by 5 bases, and 14 bases separated the two germline ends. CDR3 length: 14 residues. CDR3 amino acids: CASSGGAVGETQYF. The CDR3 region has the DNA TGTGCCAGCAGTGGGGGGGCGGTTGGGGAGACCCAGTACTTC.

V is TRBV7-9 and J is TRBJ2-7, with D perhaps TRBD2 (5 bases). Germline V gene sequence: CDR1 SEHNR, CDR2 FQNEAQ (reference sequence). V was cut by 1 base and J by 13 bases, with 20 bases left in between. CDR3 length: 14 residues. In DNA form, the CDR3 reads TGTGCCAGCAGCTTAGGAGGGTTACGGTACGATCATTACTTC. The encoded protein is CASSLGGLRYDHYF. Combining the CDR3 with reference TRBV7-9 and TRBJ2-7 gives the whole variable domain DTGVSQNPRHKITKRGQNVTFRCDPISEHNRLYWYRQTLGQGPEFLTYFQNEAQLEKSRLLSDRFSAERPKGSFSTLEIQRTEQGDSAMYLCASSLGGLRYDHYFGPGTRLTVT.

This clone was seen many times. The V gene is TRBV5-1, the J gene TRBJ2-3; perhaps TRBD2 as D (6 bases). CDR1 is SGHRS, CDR2 YFSETQ, per germline. V was pared by 4 bases and J by 2 bases, with 14 bases between. The CDR3 sequence is 15 residues long. CDR3 region: CASSQTGDSTDTQYF. CDR3 nucleotide sequence: TGCGCCAGCAGCCAAACCGGGGACTCCACAGATACGCAGTATTTT.

The V call is TRBV4-1, the J call TRBJ2-2, with TRBD2 matching over 7 bases. Germline lookup yields CDR1 MGHRA and CDR2 YSYEKL. The trim removed 5 bases at V and 2 bases at J, leaving 2 bases unmatched. The CDR3 contains 14 residues. The DNA of the CDR3 is TGCGCCAGCAGCGTGGGACTAAACACCGGGGAGCTGTTTTTT. Protein: CASSVGLNTGELFF.

This chain links TRBV11-2 with TRBJ2-1; 8 bases match TRBD2. CDR1 is SGHAT, CDR2 FQNNGV, per germline. This CDR3 has 18 amino acids. The V segment lost 5 bases and the J segment 4 bases; nucleotides outside the gene matches: 16. CDR3 in amino acids: CASSPRLGTSGEYNEQFF. CDR3 in DNA: TGTGCCAGCAGCCCCAGACTGGGAACTAGCGGTGAATACAATGAGCAGTTCTTC.

This clone counts as medium-sized (0.01 to 0.1%). The chain couples TRBV10-3 to TRBJ2-7, with 9 positions matching TRBD2. The CDR3 is made up of 17 amino acids. Germline CDR1 ENHRY, CDR2 SYGVKD. V was clipped by 2 bases and J by 2 bases; unmatched bases: 10. CDR3 amino acids: CAISETPRGGSTYEQYF. The CDR3 DNA sequence: TGTGCCATCAGTGAGACCCCGCGGGGGGGGAGTACCTACGAGCAGTACTTC.

The chain carries TRBV20-1 and TRBJ1-6, with TRBD1 matching 7 bases. The germline V gene has CDR1 DFQATT and CDR2 SNEGSKA (reference sequence). This CDR3 comprises 16 residues. With V trimmed by 0 bases and J by 7 bases, 9 bases remained unmatched. The CDR3 reads CSARDFLAGGNSPLHF. For the CDR3, the DNA is TGCAGTGCTAGAGATTTCCTCGCAGGGGGAAATTCACCCCTCCACTTT.

This clone appeared many times. The chain employs TRBV10-1 and TRBJ2-3; maybe TRBD2 (7 bases). Germline V lookup: CDR1 WNHNN, CDR2 SYGVQD (reference sequence). The CDR3 contains 14 residues. V dropped 6 bases and J dropped 3 bases, with 13 bases sitting between them. In DNA, the CDR3 is TGCGCCAGCAGGGGGGGGGGCCTTACAGATACGCAGTATTTT. Translation: CASRGGGLTDTQYF.

In regard to this clone: Other DNA sequences in this specimen translate into the identical CDR3. This sequence joins TRBV5-4 and TRBJ2-2, with D perhaps assigned TRBD1 or TRBD2 (5 bases each). V shed 4 bases and J shed 1 base, with 14 bases lying between them. This CDR3 is 16 amino acids long. Germline V lookup: CDR1 SGHNT, CDR2 YYREEE (reference sequence). CDR3 in amino acids: CASSLPGPVNTGELFF. The CDR3 DNA follows: TGTGCCAGCAGCCTACCGGGACCAGTGAACACCGGGGAGCTGTTTTTT.

With respect to this clone: Given a much more abundant clone one base away, this may be a read error. The chain joins TRBV2 to TRBJ2-2; 12 bases agree with TRBD2. Germline V gene data show CDR1 as SNHLY and CDR2 as FYNNEI. The V segment lost 2 bases and the J segment 6 bases; nucleotides outside the gene matches: 4. CDR3 length: 16 residues. The CDR3 reads CASSESLAGGSGELFF. CDR3 nucleotides: TGTGCCAGCAGTGAATCGCTAGCGGGAGGGTCCGGGGAGCTGTTTTTT.

As concerns this clone: Sequence at one end of the junction differs from germline and may be a read error. This chain links TRBV7-3 with TRBJ2-7; D uncertain. Germline assignment: CDR1 SGHTA and CDR2 FQGTGA. This CDR3 spans 15 amino acids. CDR3 sequence reads: CAISFVSHSSYEQYF. The DNA for the CDR3 is TGTGCCATCAGCTTCGTCAGCCATAGCTCCTACGAGCAGTACTTC.

This clone occurred many times. The chain combines TRBV5-1 with TRBJ2-7; D not resolved. CDR3 size: 14 residues. V shed 4 bases and J shed 4 bases, with 15 bases lying between them. Per the germline V gene, CDR1 is SGHRS and CDR2 is YFSETQ. CDR3 bases: TGCGCCAGCAGCGCCCCTCGGGCCCCATACGAGCAGTACTTC. Translation gives CASSAPRAPYEQYF.

This clone was detected ten times or more. The chain couples TRBV20-1 to TRBJ2-5, with a tentative D call TRBD2 (6 bases). V lost 3 bases and J lost 4, with 9 bases in between. From germline, CDR1 is DFQATT and CDR2 SNEGSKA (reference sequence). CDR3 length: 12 amino acids. The DNA for the CDR3 is TGCAGTGCTAGGGGACTGGCAGAGACCCAGTACTTC. It translates to CSARGLAETQYF.

The sample holds many counts of this clone. This chain joins TRBV4-2 and TRBJ2-7; D not certain. CDR1 is LGHNA and CDR2 is YNFKEQ in the germline V gene. V lost 1 base, J lost 0 bases, and 13 bases lay in between. The CDR3 extends over 16 amino acids. The CDR3 reads CASSQGIVKFSYEQYF. For the CDR3, the DNA is TGTGCCAGCAGCCAAGGGATAGTGAAATTCTCCTACGAGCAGTACTTC.

This clone was observed many times. The chain uses TRBV27 and TRBJ1-5; D not certain. Germline CDR1 MNHEY, CDR2 SMNVEV (reference sequence). The germline V and J ends were trimmed by 3 bases and 4 bases, with 7 bases remaining between them. The CDR3 sequence is 13 residues long. The CDR3 DNA is TGTGCCAGCAGTTTTAGTGGGAATCAGCCCCAGCATTTT. This gives the protein CASSFSGNQPQHF.

This clone occurred many times. The sample holds other DNA sequences that translate to the same CDR3. The genes are TRBV6-1 and TRBJ2-1, with D possibly being TRBD2 (6 bases). CDR3 length: 14 amino acids. Germline CDR1 and CDR2: MNHNS and SASEGT. Written as DNA, the CDR3 is TGTGCTAGCGGCAGGCCCAGCTCCTACAATGAGCAGTTCTTC. Translated, it gives CASGRPSSYNEQFF.

In its sample, this clone was seen many times. The chain couples TRBV19 to TRBJ2-3; D ambiguous. This CDR3 region has 15 residues. Germline-derived CDR1 and CDR2 are LNHDA and SQIVND (reference sequence). V was pared by 3 bases and J by 0 bases, with 10 bases between. The CDR3 region has the DNA TGTGCCAGTAGTATCAGTGTAGCTAGCACAGATACGCAGTATTTT. Amino acid sequence: CASSISVASTDTQYF.

This clone qualifies as medium-sized. The rearrangement joins TRBV7-2 to TRBJ2-2; no firm D call. Deletions cut 5 bases from V and 1 base from J, with 11 bases between. Germline CDR1 and CDR2: SGHTA and FQGNSA. This CDR3 comprises 15 residues. The CDR3, as DNA: TGTGCCAGCAGCCCCCTCCCTGGGAACACCGGGGAGCTGTTTTTT. Amino acids: CASSPLPGNTGELFF. The variable domain in full, completed from reference TRBV7-2 and TRBJ2-2, reads GAGVSQSPSNKVTEKGKDVELRCDPISGHTALYWYRQSLGQGLEFLIYFQGNSAPDKSGLPSDRFSAERTGGSVSTLTIQRTQQEDSAVYLCASSPLPGNTGELFFGEGSRLTVL.

There are many counts of this clone. The V gene is TRBV11-2, the J gene TRBJ2-2; weak D call: TRBD1 (5 bases). Germline V gives CDR1 SGHAT, CDR2 FQNNGV. The CDR3 is made up of 15 amino acids. V dropped 10 bases and J dropped 7 bases, with 22 bases sitting between them. The CDR3 loop reads CATTSPRVYDGELFF. Here the CDR3 DNA reads TGTGCCACCACCTCTCCCAGGGTATATGACGGGGAGCTGTTTTTT.

Ten or more counts support this clone. V usage is TRBV20-1 and J usage is TRBJ2-1; 11 bases align to TRBD2. In germline, CDR1 is DFQATT, CDR2 SNEGSKA (reference sequence). V lost 0 bases, J lost 6 bases, and 7 bases stayed unmatched. This CDR3 contains 16 residues. CDR3 sequence: CSARDSGGAGLNEQFF. DNA of the CDR3: TGCAGTGCTAGAGATAGCGGGGGGGCGGGTCTCAATGAGCAGTTCTTC.

There are many counts of this clone. The V call is TRBV4-1, the J call TRBJ1-2; TRBD1 is a possible D gene (5 bases). The CDR3 is 14 amino acids. Germline values: CDR1 MGHRA, CDR2 YSYEKL. V gave up 3 bases and J gave up 8 bases, with 16 bases separating them. CDR3: CASSQATQGQGYTF. The CDR3 DNA reads TGCGCCAGCAGCCAGGCCACGCAGGGTCAGGGCTACACCTTC.

This chain connects TRBV5-6 to TRBJ2-5; 7 bases map to TRBD2. Looked up from germline, CDR1 is SGHDT and CDR2 is YYEEEE. The CDR3 spans 14 residues. The V and J ends lost 4 bases and 5 bases, in that order; junction bases with no gene match: 8. The CDR3 sequence: CASSPRLAVETQYF. The DNA for the CDR3 is TGTGCCAGCAGCCCGAGACTAGCTGTCGAGACCCAGTACTTC.

Many counts were recorded for this clone. The chain couples TRBV3-1 to TRBJ2-5; a weak D match, TRBD1 (6 bases). Germline V gives CDR1 LGHDT, CDR2 YNNKEL (reference sequence). The germline V and J ends were trimmed by 1 base and 2 bases, with 11 bases remaining between them. The CDR3 has 15 residues. The CDR3 sequence: CASSQGWTVQETQYF. In nucleotides, the CDR3 is TGTGCCAGCAGCCAAGGGTGGACAGTTCAAGAGACCCAGTACTTC.

This clone was detected many times. The chain is built from TRBV30 and TRBJ2-2; 9 bases agree with TRBD1. V lost 3 bases to trimming and J lost 2 bases; unmatched junction nucleotides: 7. CDR3 length: 16 amino acids. From germline, CDR1 is GTSNPN and CDR2 SVGIG (reference sequence). The CDR3 is CAWRGTGGTNTGELFF. In DNA form, the CDR3 reads TGTGCCTGGAGGGGAACAGGGGGCACCAACACCGGGGAGCTGTTTTTT. Using reference TRBV30 and TRBJ2-2 for the parts outside the CDR3, the full variable domain is SQTIHQWPATLVQPVGSPLSLECTVEGTSNPNLYWYRQAAGRGLQLLFYSVGIGQISSEVPQNLSASRPQDRQFILSSKKLLLSDSGFYLCAWRGTGGTNTGELFFGEGSRLTVL.